One sample yielded the 21 T cell receptor beta chains listed below, sequenced in a study of blood T cell repertoires in COVID-19 (dated by TCRdb to about 2020). The library was produced with the immunoSEQ multiplex PCR assay. Imported from immuneACCESS, the table was reduced by TCRdb to in-frame sequences with V and J called. These copies leave out some clones; in studies compared against another copy, an unresolved V gene accounts for under half, and the cause of the remainder is not known. This sample lists 200,000 to 250,000 clones; around 82% were detected once. Around 2% of the sample is held by the ten biggest clonotypes. Sequencing was done on a sample of peripheral blood. The receptors here all came from a woman aged 55-70 years with acute or convalescent COVID-19.

The chain couples TRBV6-5 to TRBJ1-1; D not certain. The germline V gene encodes CDR1 MNHEY and CDR2 SVGAGI. V gave up 7 bases and J gave up 5 bases, with 11 bases separating them. The CDR3 length is 12 residues. In nucleotides, the CDR3 is TGTGCCAGCACCCAAACGCGGACTGAAGCTTTCTTT. Its protein product is CASTQTRTEAFF.

The chain has TRBV28 and TRBJ2-5, with TRBD2 identical over 10 bases. Trimming took 4 bases from V and 5 from J; bases not matched to a gene: 10. Germline lookup yields CDR1 MDHEN and CDR2 SYDVKM. This CDR3 comprises 16 residues. CDR3 sequence (DNA): TGTGCCAGCAGTTCCGGTTCAGCGGGGGGGCTGGAGACCCAGTACTTC. Its protein product is CASSSGSAGGLETQYF.

This clone was recorded a few times. V gene TRBV7-8 combines with J gene TRBJ1-1; 8 bases are shared with TRBD1. After removal of 5 bases from V and 1 base from J, the junction contained 6 bases not matched to a gene. Germline-derived CDR1 and CDR2 are SGHVS and FQNEAQ. The length of the CDR3 is 15 residues. CDR3 nucleotide sequence: TGTGCCAGCAGCCTAGGACAGGGTGGGAACACTGAAGCTTTCTTT. It is translated as CASSLGQGGNTEAFF.

This clone was seen only once. The rearrangement links TRBV6-4 to TRBJ1-5; D not resolved. The CDR3 is 14 amino acids. Per the germline V gene, CDR1 is MRHNA and CDR2 is SNTAGT. Trimming left V 6 bases short and J 0 bases short, with 9 bases between. CDR3: CASSPEYSNQPQHF. CDR3 nucleotide sequence: TGTGCCAGCAGCCCAGAATATAGCAATCAGCCCCAGCATTTT.

The gene calls are TRBV28 and TRBJ1-1, with D uncertain. CDR1 is MDHEN and CDR2 is SYDVKM in the germline V gene. V shed 3 bases and J shed 3 bases, with 11 bases lying between them. CDR3 size: 14 residues. The CDR3 loop is CASSFSSGYTEAFF. The CDR3 coding sequence is TGTGCCAGCAGTTTCTCGAGCGGGTACACTGAAGCTTTCTTT. The full variable domain, its missing parts supplied by reference TRBV28 and TRBJ1-1, is DVKVTQSSRYLVKRTGEKVFLECVQDMDHENMFWYRQDPGLGLRLIYFSYDVKMKEKGDIPEGYSVSREKKERFSLILESASTNQTSMYLCASSFSSGYTEAFFGQGTRLTVV.

The rearrangement links TRBV27 to TRBJ2-7; 7 nucleotides align to TRBD1. Trimming removed 5 bases from V and 2 bases from J; junction bases left unmatched: 6. The CDR3 runs to 14 residues. The germline V gene has CDR1 MNHEY and CDR2 SMNVEV (reference sequence). The CDR3 loop reads CASSPRGLTYEQYF. CDR3 in DNA: TGTGCCAGCAGTCCCAGGGGGTTGACCTACGAGCAGTACTTC.

Points on this clone: A much larger clone differs by one base, so this may be a read error. Other nucleotide sequences in the sample specify the same CDR3. V gene TRBV5-4 combines with J gene TRBJ1-2; possible D gene TRBD1, 6 bases. Looked up from germline, CDR1 is SGHNT and CDR2 is YYREEE (reference sequence). Between the trimmed V and J ends, which lost 4 bases and 1 base, there was a span of 8 bases. This CDR3 is built from 13 residues. The CDR3 region is CASSQDSNYGYTF. CDR3 DNA sequence: TGTGCCAGCAGCCAGGACAGTAACTATGGCTACACCTTC.

V and J are TRBV5-1 and TRBJ2-7; TRBD1 matches 8 bases. The junction had 7 bases not matched to a gene; V was cut back by 3 bases and J by 2 bases. Looked up from germline, CDR1 is SGHRS and CDR2 is YFSETQ. CDR3 length equals 15 residues. The CDR3 sequence: CASSSSWTGPYEQYF. CDR3 nucleotide sequence: TGCGCCAGCAGCTCTAGCTGGACAGGGCCCTACGAGCAGTACTTC.

The J gene is TRBJ1-2, the V gene TRBV5-1, with a possible D match to TRBD1 (6 bases). This CDR3 is 14 amino acids long. Trimming took 4 bases from V and 0 from J, leaving 10 bases between them. The germline V gene encodes CDR1 SGHRS and CDR2 YFSETQ. For the CDR3, the DNA is TGCGCCAGCAGCCCGGACAGCTCTAACTATGGCTACACCTTC. Its protein is CASSPDSSNYGYTF.

This rearrangement joins TRBV6-5 to TRBJ2-5, with D perhaps TRBD2 (5 bases). CDR1 and CDR2 from the germline V gene are MNHEY and SVGAGI. Trimming removed 10 bases at V and 2 bases at J, with 20 bases between. The CDR3 is made up of 15 amino acids. The CDR3 DNA follows: TGTGCCAACGGGGTTGGTGGGTGGGATCAAGAGACCCAGTACTTC. Protein product: CANGVGGWDQETQYF.

The J gene is TRBJ1-5, the V gene TRBV19, with D possibly being TRBD1 (6 bases). V was clipped by 3 bases and J by 7 bases, with 19 bases between them. The CDR3 length is 16 residues. Germline assignment: CDR1 LNHDA and CDR2 SQIVND (reference sequence). The CDR3 DNA reads TGTGCCAGTAGTATCGCCGGGGCCCGTGGGGGCCAGCCCCAGCATTTT. Encoded protein: CASSIAGARGGQPQHF.

The genes are TRBV19 and TRBJ2-7; 9 bases agree with TRBD1. J lost 1 base, V lost 4 bases, and 2 bases had no gene match. Germline V gene sequence: CDR1 LNHDA, CDR2 SQIVND (reference sequence). This CDR3 contains 14 residues. CDR3 amino acids: CASSSGTGSYEQYF. The CDR3, as DNA: TGTGCCAGTAGTAGCGGGACAGGGTCCTACGAGCAGTACTTC.

The J gene is TRBJ2-7, the V gene TRBV11-2; 8 bases are shared with TRBD1. The germline V gene has CDR1 SGHAT and CDR2 FQNNGV. The CDR3 contains 14 residues. The V gene end was trimmed by 4 bases and the J gene end by 6 bases; junction bases not matched to a gene: 8. CDR3 protein: CASSSGTGSREQYF. CDR3 coding DNA: TGTGCCAGCAGCTCCGGGACAGGCTCCCGCGAGCAGTACTTC.

The CDR3 region has the DNA TGCGCCAGCAGTGACCCCTTCCGGGACACCCCTAACTATGGCTACACCTTC. Translated, it gives CASSDPFRDTPNYGYTF. The V gene is TRBV10-2, the J gene TRBJ1-2; perhaps TRBD1 as D (6 bases). Deletions cut 3 bases from V and 0 bases from J, with 17 bases between. The CDR3 loop spans 17 amino acids. The germline V gene encodes CDR1 WSHSY and CDR2 SAAADI.

V is TRBV28 and J is TRBJ1-2, with 7 bases that match TRBD1. The J segment lost 0 bases and the V segment lost 7 bases, leaving 5 bases of the junction unmatched. Germline-derived CDR1 and CDR2 are MDHEN and SYDVKM. The CDR3 covers 14 residues. The CDR3 sequence: CASKRQGTNYGYTF. CDR3 sequence (DNA): TGTGCCAGCAAAAGACAGGGAACTAACTATGGCTACACCTTC.

V usage is TRBV11-2 and J usage is TRBJ2-7; 7 nucleotides line up with TRBD2. The germline V gene encodes CDR1 SGHAT and CDR2 FQNNGV. The CDR3 spans 14 residues. J was trimmed by 2 bases and V by 5 bases; bases with no gene match: 6. In DNA form, the CDR3 reads TGTGCCAGCAGCGCCGGGACTACTACCTACGAGCAGTACTTC. It yields the protein CASSAGTTTYEQYF.

The CDR3 loop reads CASSLGGGYTGELFF. The CDR3 DNA reads as TGTGCCAGCAGCTTAGGCGGGGGGTACACCGGGGAGCTGTTTTTT. The chain is built from TRBV7-3 and TRBJ2-2; TRBD2 matches at 8 bases. J lost 3 bases, V lost 2 bases, and 2 bases had no gene match. This CDR3 contains 15 residues. Germline CDR1 is SGHTA and CDR2 is FQGTGA.

The chain combines TRBV9 with TRBJ2-1, with a tentative D call TRBD2 (6 bases). Germline V lookup: CDR1 SGDLS, CDR2 YYNGEE. This CDR3 has 15 amino acids. The V end lost 0 bases, the J end lost 3 bases, and 10 bases lay between the germline ends. CDR3 sequence: CASSVVGGYYNEQFF. Written as DNA, the CDR3 is TGTGCCAGCAGCGTAGTCGGGGGATACTACAATGAGCAGTTCTTC.

This clone came up a few times. The rearrangement uses TRBV28 and TRBJ1-2, with D possibly matching TRBD1 (6 bases). The germline gives CDR1 MDHEN, CDR2 SYDVKM. V was trimmed by 8 bases and J by 2 bases, leaving 15 bases between them. The CDR3 consists of 14 residues. In DNA, the CDR3 is TGTGCCAGCGTAACAGGGACGTTAAACTATGGCTACACCTTC. It specifies CASVTGTLNYGYTF.

The V and J genes are TRBV5-5 and TRBJ2-7; 7 nucleotides line up with TRBD1. V shed 1 base and J 5 bases; nucleotides not matched to a gene: 15. The germline CDR1 and CDR2 sequences are SGHKS and YYEKEE (reference sequence). CDR3 length: 17 amino acids. CDR3 sequence reads: CASSLSYGRGSSDEQYF. As DNA, the CDR3 is TGTGCCAGCAGCTTGTCTTACGGCAGGGGGTCATCCGACGAGCAGTACTTC.

The chain links TRBV7-9 to TRBJ2-7, with 13 bases identical to TRBD2. The V gene's germline CDR1 is SEHNR and CDR2 FQNEAQ (reference sequence). This CDR3 spans 17 amino acids. J lost 3 bases, V lost 5 bases, and 10 bases had no gene match. CDR3 amino acids: CASSPGLAGARIYEQYF. The CDR3 region has the DNA TGTGCCAGCAGCCCAGGACTAGCGGGGGCGCGTATCTACGAGCAGTACTTC.